This T cell receptor (beta chain) originates from a study of control samples from healthy donors and cancer patients. Sequencing used immunoSEQ multiplex PCR; TCRdb keeps in-frame clones, though not all of them. This table has around 100,000 clones, roughly nine tenths appearing once. Trimming removed 1 base at V and 6 bases at J, with 9 bases between. CDR3 length equals 14 residues. Germline-derived CDR1 and CDR2 are LNHDA and SQIVND (reference sequence). The V call is TRBV19, the J call TRBJ2-2, with D tentatively TRBD2 (6 bases). Sequencing was done on a sample of blood. This TCR was recovered from a woman aged 50 to 60 in good health. CDR3 residues: CASSIGWGAGELFF. The CDR3 DNA sequence: TGTGCCAGTAGTATAGGATGGGGGGCCGGGGAGCTGTTTTTT.